This T cell receptor (beta chain) was captured in a study of cytotoxic CD8 clonotypes in ibrutinib-treated CLL. V dropped 0 bases and J dropped 3 bases, with 13 bases sitting between them. The germline V gene has CDR1 SGHRS and CDR2 YFSETQ. This CDR3 has 16 residues. Roughly 2 micrograms of genomic DNA came from cryopreserved PBMCs for TCR beta libraries. Investigators sought sequencing depths of between 1 in 200,000 and 1 in 1 million T cells. TCRdb's copy holds only in-frame clones and misses some; the assay was immunoSEQ multiplex PCR. The table includes about 130,000 clones, about 85% detected once.

This sample comprised PBMCs, obtained after 24 months of ibrutinib treatment. The V and J genes are TRBV5-1 and TRBJ1-3; possible D gene TRBD1, 5 bases. This receptor was taken from a human donor with chronic lymphocytic leukemia. The CDR3 spells CASSLVPGSDGNTIYF. The CDR3 region has the DNA TGCGCCAGCAGCTTGGTCCCAGGGTCGGATGGAAACACCATATATTTT. The whole variable domain, filled in from reference TRBV5-1 and TRBJ1-3, reads KAGVTQTPRYLIKTRGQQVTLSCSPISGHRSVSWYQQTPGQGLQFLFEYFSETQRNKGNFPGRFSGRQFSNSRSEMNVSTLELGDSALYLCASSLVPGSDGNTIYFGEGSWLTVV.